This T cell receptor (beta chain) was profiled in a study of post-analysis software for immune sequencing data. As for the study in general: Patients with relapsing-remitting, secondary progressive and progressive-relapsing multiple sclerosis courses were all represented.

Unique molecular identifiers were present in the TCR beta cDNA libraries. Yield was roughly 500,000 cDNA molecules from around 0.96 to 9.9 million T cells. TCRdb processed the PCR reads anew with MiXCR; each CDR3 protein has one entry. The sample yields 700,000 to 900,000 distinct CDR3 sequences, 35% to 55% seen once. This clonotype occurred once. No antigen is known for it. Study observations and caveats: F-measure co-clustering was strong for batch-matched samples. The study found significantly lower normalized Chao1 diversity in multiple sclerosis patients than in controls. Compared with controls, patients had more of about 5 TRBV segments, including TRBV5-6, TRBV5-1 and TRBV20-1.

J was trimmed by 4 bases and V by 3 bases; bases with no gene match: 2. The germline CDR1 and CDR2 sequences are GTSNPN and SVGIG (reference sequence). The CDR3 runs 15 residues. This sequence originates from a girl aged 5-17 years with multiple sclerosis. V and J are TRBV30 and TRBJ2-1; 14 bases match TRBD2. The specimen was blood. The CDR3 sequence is CAWRGLAGVYNEQFF. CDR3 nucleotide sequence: TGTGCCTGGAGGGGACTAGCGGGAGTATACAATGAGCAGTTCTTC.